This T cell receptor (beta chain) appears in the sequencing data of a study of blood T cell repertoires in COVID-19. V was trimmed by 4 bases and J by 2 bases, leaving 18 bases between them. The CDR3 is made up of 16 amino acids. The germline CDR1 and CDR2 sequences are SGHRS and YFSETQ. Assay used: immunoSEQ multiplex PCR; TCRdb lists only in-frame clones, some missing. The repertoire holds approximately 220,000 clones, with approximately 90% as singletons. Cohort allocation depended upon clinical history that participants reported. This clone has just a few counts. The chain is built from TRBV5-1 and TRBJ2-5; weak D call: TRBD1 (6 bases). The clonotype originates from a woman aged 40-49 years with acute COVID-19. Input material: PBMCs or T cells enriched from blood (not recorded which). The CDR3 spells CASSNDRKGGQETQYF. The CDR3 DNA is TGCGCCAGCAGCAACGACAGGAAAGGGGGACAAGAGACCCAGTACTTC.